This T cell receptor beta chain was recorded in a study of T cell clonality in common variable immunodeficiency. Germline CDR1 is GTSNPN and CDR2 is SVGIG (reference sequence). The CDR3 loop spans 12 amino acids. Whole-study results and caveats: T cell subpopulation sequencing would be needed to explain CVID clonality. Shared TCRbeta clones were fewer between CVID subjects than controls.

A word on this clone: Its antigen is still unknown. The read comes to an end 3 residues before the CDR3 does, leaving the germline J gene to fill in the end.

Libraries were prepared by immunoSEQ multiplex PCR; TCRdb keeps only in-frame clonotypes and omits some of them. The sample presents approximately 34,000 clones, none singletons. V gene TRBV30 combines with J gene TRBJ2-5; D ambiguous. Material for sequencing was peripheral blood mononuclear cells. This clonotype was obtained from a person aged 18-69 years in good health. Partial CDR3 DNA: TGTGCACTTGGCAGGAATTATAAGACC. This encodes CALGRNYKT. The CDR3 in its entirety is CALGRNYKTQYF.